These 26 T cell receptor beta chains came from one sample sequenced in a study of T-cell reconstitution after alpha-beta-depleted transplantation in children. The library targeted TCRbeta and was prepared with unique molecular identifiers. MiXCR was run by TCRdb on the PCR reads, yielding one entry per CDR3 protein. Of about 580,000 distinct CDR3 sequences in the sample, 20% to 30% are singletons; the top ten hold 35% to 40%. The material sequenced was PBMCs, taken before TCRalphabeta/CD19-depleted stem cell transplant. These TCRs come from a boy in the first two years of life with Wiskott-Aldrich syndrome, due to receive a stem cell transplant.

The chain combines TRBV5-1 with TRBJ2-1; a weak D match, TRBD2 (5 bases). Germline V gene sequence: CDR1 SGHRS, CDR2 YFSETQ. This CDR3 has 14 residues. Trimming removed 4 bases from V and 2 bases from J, with 10 bases in between. CDR3 DNA: TGCGCCAGCAGCCTTAGCGAGGCCTACAATGAGCAGTTCTTC. It specifies CASSLSEAYNEQFF.

The J gene is TRBJ2-3, the V gene TRBV12-3 or TRBV12-4; D tentatively fits TRBD1 or TRBD2 (6 bases each). V was shortened by 2 bases and J by 2 bases, with 11 bases between the two germline ends. The CDR3 has 15 residues. The CDR3 reads CASSLFGGDTDTQYF. The CDR3 coding sequence is TGTGCCAGCAGTTTATTCGGGGGCGACACAGATACGCAGTATTTT.

The table lists this clonotype with a few counts. The chain uses TRBV20-1 and TRBJ2-2; TRBD2 aligns across 10 bases. CDR1 DFQATT and CDR2 SNEGSKA come from the germline V gene (reference sequence). V shed 4 bases, J shed 2 bases, and the junction held 4 bases outside the gene matches. The CDR3 extends over 15 amino acids. The CDR3 nucleotides read TGCAGTGCTATAGGACTAGCGGCAAACACCGGGGAGCTGTTTTTT. It is translated as CSAIGLAANTGELFF.

This chain connects TRBV20-1 to TRBJ2-1, with 10 bases identical to TRBD2. This CDR3 comprises 15 residues. Trimming took 5 bases from V and 5 from J; bases not matched to a gene: 9. CDR1 DFQATT and CDR2 SNEGSKA come from the germline V gene (reference sequence). The chain's CDR3 is CSAALGLAYDNEQFF. In nucleotides, the CDR3 is TGCAGTGCTGCCCTGGGACTAGCGTACGACAATGAGCAGTTCTTC.

In this sample, this clonotype turned up a few times. The V and J genes are TRBV24-1 and TRBJ1-2, with 8 bases identical to TRBD1. The CDR3 runs 14 residues. Germline V gene sequence: CDR1 KGHDR, CDR2 SFDVKD. Trimming cost V 4 bases and J 1 base; bases outside gene matches: 1. Written as DNA, the CDR3 is TGTGCCACCAGTGAACAGGGGGGTAACTATGGCTACACCTTC. It specifies CATSEQGGNYGYTF.

Only a few counts were recorded for this clonotype. This rearrangement joins TRBV4-2 to TRBJ2-7; TRBD2 is a possible D gene (6 bases). This CDR3 is built from 16 residues. Germline CDR1 LGHNA, CDR2 YNFKEQ. Trimming pared 1 base from V and 7 bases from J, leaving 20 bases between. CDR3 amino acids: CASSQVQATRGWEQYF. The CDR3 bases are TGTGCCAGCAGCCAAGTTCAGGCTACGCGGGGCTGGGAGCAGTACTTC.

The chain is built from TRBV5-1 and TRBJ2-7; TRBD2 matches 10 bases. CDR3 length equals 16 residues. The germline gives CDR1 SGHRS, CDR2 YFSETQ. V was clipped by 4 bases and J by 1 base; unmatched bases: 8. In DNA, the CDR3 is TGCGCCAGCAGCCCGCTGGGACTAGCGAAGTCCTACGAGCAGTACTTC. Protein: CASSPLGLAKSYEQYF.

This clonotype was observed a few times. The chain uses TRBV29-1 and TRBJ2-7; D gene unclear. The CDR3 covers 13 residues. Trimming pared 4 bases from V and 7 bases from J, leaving 17 bases between. CDR1 and CDR2 from the germline V gene are SQVTM and ANQGSEA. The CDR3 bases are TGCAGCGTTGGGCCTCTAGGCCCTTGGGAGCAGTACTTC. It encodes CSVGPLGPWEQYF.

In this sample, this clonotype turned up a few times. The V and J genes are TRBV30 and TRBJ2-3, with D hard to call. Germline CDR1 reads GTSNPN; CDR2 reads SVGIG (reference sequence). Trimming took 2 bases from V and 6 from J, leaving 9 bases between them. The CDR3 has 12 residues. The DNA of the CDR3 is TGTGCCTGGAGTCCATCGGTGGATACGCAGTATTTT. Protein sequence: CAWSPSVDTQYF.

There are a few counts of this clonotype. This sequence joins TRBV20-1 and TRBJ2-7; no definite D call. The CDR3 is 15 residues long. Germline CDR1 reads DFQATT; CDR2 reads SNEGSKA (reference sequence). V lost 6 bases and J 2 bases, leaving 20 bases between the germline ends. Here the CDR3 reads CSAQAWKKGPYEQYF. CDR3 sequence (DNA): TGCAGTGCCCAGGCCTGGAAAAAAGGCCCCTACGAGCAGTACTTC.

The V and J genes are TRBV5-1 and TRBJ2-5; TRBD1 is a possible D gene (6 bases). Germline loops: CDR1 SGHRS, CDR2 YFSETQ. The CDR3 is 12 amino acids. Trimming left V 5 bases short and J 4 bases short, with 9 bases between. In DNA, the CDR3 is TGCGCCAGCAGACAGGGATTAGAGACCCAGTACTTC. Residues: CASRQGLETQYF.

The chain recombines TRBV7-6 with TRBJ2-7; 7 positions match TRBD1. The CDR3 is made up of 13 amino acids. V gave up 4 bases and J gave up 4 bases; unmatched junction bases: 4. Germline values: CDR1 SGHVS, CDR2 FNYEAQ. CDR3 region: CASSYEDRYEQYF. The CDR3 DNA reads as TGTGCCAGCAGCTATGAGGACAGGTACGAGCAGTACTTC.

CDR3 sequence (DNA): TGCAGTGCTAGAGTCAGGGGCTCTGGGGCCAACGTCCTGACTTTC. Protein product: CSARVRGSGANVLTF. The chain couples TRBV20-1 to TRBJ2-6; D perhaps matches TRBD1 (6 bases). The length of the CDR3 is 15 residues. The V gene's germline CDR1 is DFQATT and CDR2 SNEGSKA (reference sequence). V lost 1 base and J lost 0, with 7 bases in between.

The chain couples TRBV5-4 to TRBJ1-2, with 9 nucleotides matching TRBD1. CDR1 is SGHNT, CDR2 YYREEE, per germline (reference sequence). V lost 4 bases and J lost 0; bases outside the gene matches: 7. The CDR3 extends over 16 amino acids. For the CDR3, the DNA is TGTGCCAGCAGCACCAAGGGACAGGGAGCTAACTATGGCTACACCTTC. Its translation: CASSTKGQGANYGYTF.

This chain uses TRBV5-1 with TRBJ2-7, with 10 positions matching TRBD2. The CDR3 extends over 14 amino acids. Trimming at V came to 2 bases and at J to 7 bases, leaving 6 bases not matched to a gene. The V gene's germline CDR1 is SGHRS and CDR2 YFSETQ. This CDR3 is CASSFEAGGGEQYF. Written as DNA, the CDR3 is TGCGCCAGCAGCTTCGAAGCGGGAGGGGGGGAGCAGTACTTC.

The chain links TRBV6-4 to TRBJ2-1; 8 nucleotides line up with TRBD1. The length of the CDR3 is 21 residues. J gave up 4 bases and V 6 bases, and 26 bases lay outside the gene matches. The germline CDR1 and CDR2 sequences are MRHNA and SNTAGT. The CDR3: CASRTDRGRDFARRVYNEQFF. The CDR3 DNA sequence: TGTGCCAGCAGGACAGACAGGGGACGGGACTTTGCTAGAAGGGTTTACAATGAGCAGTTCTTC.

This clonotype was counted only a few times. The V gene is TRBV7-7, the J gene TRBJ2-5; D assignment may be TRBD1 or TRBD2 (5 bases each). CDR3 length: 15 residues. In germline, CDR1 is SSHAT, CDR2 FNYEAQ (reference sequence). V was clipped by 2 bases and J by 5 bases, with 15 bases between them. Written as DNA, the CDR3 is TGTGCCAGCAGCTTAACCTTTGGGGGAAGTGAGACCCAGTACTTC. It specifies CASSLTFGGSETQYF.

The chain joins TRBV29-1 to TRBJ2-3; D is ambiguous. Germline V gene sequence: CDR1 SQVTM, CDR2 ANQGSEA. This CDR3 comprises 14 residues. V dropped 8 bases and J dropped 2 bases, with 17 bases sitting between them. The CDR3 region has the DNA TGCAGCATTTCGGACCGTCCATTCACAGATACGCAGTATTTT. It is translated as CSISDRPFTDTQYF.

This chain uses TRBV5-1 with TRBJ2-1; D possibly corresponds to TRBD2 (5 bases). CDR1 and CDR2 from the germline V gene are SGHRS and YFSETQ. This CDR3 region has 15 residues. V gave up 4 bases and J gave up 5 bases, with 16 bases separating them. Here the CDR3 DNA reads TGCGCCAGCAGCCCTCGGTCGGGGTCTAACAATGAGCAGTTCTTC. This codes for CASSPRSGSNNEQFF.

This clonotype was counted between two and nine times. The CDR3 protein is CSAKDYSSYEQYF. The CDR3 DNA reads as TGCAGTGCTAAGGACTATAGCTCCTACGAGCAGTACTTC. The J gene is TRBJ2-7, the V gene TRBV20-1, with D tentatively TRBD2 (6 bases). The V end was cut by 4 bases, the J end by 0 bases, with 10 bases between. This CDR3 has 13 residues. The germline gives CDR1 DFQATT, CDR2 SNEGSKA (reference sequence).

This clonotype showed up just a few times. Sequence at one end of the junction differs from germline and may be a read error. This chain uses TRBV7-2 with TRBJ2-3, with D perhaps TRBD1 (5 bases). Germline assignment: CDR1 SGHTA and CDR2 FQGNSA. The CDR3 contains 11 residues. This CDR3 reads CASSRLVGAVF. CDR3 bases: TGTGCCAGCAGCCGTCTAGTAGGGGCAGTTTTT. Using reference TRBV7-2 and TRBJ2-3 for the parts outside the CDR3, the full variable domain is GAGVSQSPSNKVTEKGKDVELRCDPISGHTALYWYRQSLGQGLEFLIYFQGNSAPDKSGLPSDRFSAERTGGSVSTLTIQRTQQEDSAVYLCASSRLVGAVFGPGTRLTVL.

There are a few counts of this clonotype. The chain carries TRBV15 and TRBJ2-1, with D tentatively TRBD2 (5 bases). The V end was cut by 2 bases, the J end by 9 bases, with 14 bases between. The CDR3 is 14 amino acids. The germline gives CDR1 LNHNV, CDR2 YYDKDF (reference sequence). The CDR3 loop is CATSRPSGGFEQFF. The CDR3 coding sequence is TGTGCCACCAGCAGACCCTCCGGAGGCTTTGAGCAGTTCTTC.

The gene calls are TRBV28 and TRBJ2-3; D is perhaps TRBD1 (6 bases). The germline gives CDR1 MDHEN, CDR2 SYDVKM. V gave up 5 bases and J gave up 5 bases, with 14 bases separating them. This CDR3 comprises 14 residues. DNA of the CDR3: TGTGCCAGCAGTACCTATCAACAGGGAGATACGCAGTATTTT. Its protein product is CASSTYQQGDTQYF.

The chain employs TRBV7-8 and TRBJ2-7; TRBD1 agrees at 8 bases. In germline, CDR1 is SGHVS, CDR2 FQNEAQ. J was trimmed by 2 bases and V by 5 bases; bases with no gene match: 20. The length of the CDR3 is 19 residues. The CDR3 DNA follows: TGTGCCAGCAGCCTCTCGCAGGGGGCCTTTGACACTGTCCCCTACGAGCAGTACTTC. It yields the protein CASSLSQGAFDTVPYEQYF.

The V call is TRBV27, the J call TRBJ2-7; maybe TRBD1 (5 bases). The V gene lost 6 bases and the J gene lost 7 bases, with 28 bases spanning the gap. The length of the CDR3 is 17 residues. CDR1 and CDR2 from the germline V gene are MNHEY and SMNVEV (reference sequence). The CDR3 here is CASSSNLRAGLLGEQYF. In DNA form, the CDR3 reads TGTGCCAGCAGCTCCAACTTACGGGCAGGGCTTTTGGGAGAGCAGTACTTC.

J is TRBJ2-7 and V is TRBV5-1; D perhaps matches TRBD2 (5 bases). The CDR3 contains 14 residues. The V end lost 1 base, the J end lost 6 bases, and 14 bases lay between the germline ends. Germline assignment: CDR1 SGHRS and CDR2 YFSETQ. CDR3 protein: CASSLRTQLPEQYF. For the CDR3, the DNA is TGCGCCAGCAGCTTGAGGACTCAGCTCCCCGAGCAGTACTTC.